This entry lists 13 T cell receptor beta chains sequenced from one sample in a study of T cell repertoires in cytomegalovirus infection. TCRdb reanalysed the reads using MiXCR and keeps one entry per CDR3 protein. Here the sample spans around 540,000 distinct CDR3 sequences, about 33% being singletons. Antigens for these TCRs are unknown. The starting material was cultured PBMCs, obtained from culture after CMV antigen stimulation. The receptors were gathered from a human donor in good health (CMV status not recorded). Some clones in this sample may be carry-over from other donors' samples.

J is TRBJ2-3 and V is TRBV6-1, with D perhaps matching TRBD2 (5 bases). Germline CDR1 reads MNHNS; CDR2 reads SASEGT. CDR3 length: 14 residues. V was cut by 1 base and J by 7 bases, with 12 bases left in between. CDR3 protein: CASSEEIASNTQYF. The DNA of the CDR3 is TGTGCCAGCAGTGAAGAAATAGCGTCGAATACGCAGTATTTT.

The rearrangement links TRBV7-8 to TRBJ2-4; D is uncertain. CDR3 length: 13 residues. V dropped 2 bases and J dropped 4 bases, with 6 bases sitting between them. CDR1 and CDR2 (germline): SGHVS, FQNEAQ. The CDR3 DNA is TGTGCCAGCAGCTTACGTCCGAAAAACATTCAGTACTTC. Protein product: CASSLRPKNIQYF. Full variable domain (rest looked up from reference TRBV7-8 and TRBJ2-4): GAGVSQSPRYKVAKRGQDVALRCDPISGHVSLFWYQQALGQGPEFLTYFQNEAQLDKSGLPSDRFFAERPEGSVSTLKIQRTQQEDSAVYLCASSLRPKNIQYFGAGTRLSVL.

This sequence joins TRBV7-9 and TRBJ2-7, with a weak D call TRBD1 (8 bases). With 1 base removed from V and 6 bases from J, the gap between germline ends came to 13 bases. Germline V gene sequence: CDR1 SEHNR, CDR2 FQNEAQ (reference sequence). The CDR3 length is 14 residues. DNA of the CDR3: TGTGCCAGCAGCTTAGACAGGGGGGAGGGCGAGCAGTACTTC. Its protein is CASSLDRGEGEQYF.

This clonotype was counted between two and nine times. The chain is built from TRBV5-4 and TRBJ2-1; D remains unclear. Trimming pared 4 bases from V and 0 bases from J, leaving 17 bases between. CDR1 and CDR2 from the germline V gene are SGHNT and YYREEE (reference sequence). The CDR3 consists of 17 residues. CDR3 amino acids: CASSPLPVGSSYNEQFF. The CDR3 DNA reads as TGTGCCAGCAGCCCCTTGCCGGTAGGTAGCTCCTACAATGAGCAGTTCTTC.

The chain has TRBV7-2 and TRBJ1-5, with TRBD1 as a possible D gene (6 bases). Germline V gene sequence: CDR1 SGHTA, CDR2 FQGNSA. V lost 5 bases, J lost 2 bases, and 16 bases lay in between. The CDR3 consists of 16 residues. CDR3 region: CASSRGGGGGNQPQHF. CDR3 DNA: TGTGCCAGCAGCCGTGGGGGGGGGGGCGGCAATCAGCCCCAGCATTTT.

CDR3 protein: CASSQYENTEAFF. The CDR3 region has the DNA TGTGCCAGCAGCCAATACGAGAACACTGAAGCTTTCTTT. V gene TRBV3-1 combines with J gene TRBJ1-1; no clear D. The CDR3 sequence is 13 residues long. Trimming took off 2 bases at V and 1 base at J, with 5 bases between the two ends. From germline, CDR1 is LGHDT and CDR2 YNNKEL (reference sequence).

J is TRBJ2-3 and V is TRBV7-2, with 8 bases lining up with TRBD1. The V gene end was trimmed by 5 bases and the J gene end by 8 bases; junction bases not matched to a gene: 9. CDR3 size: 14 residues. The germline gives CDR1 SGHTA, CDR2 FQGNSA. CDR3 DNA: TGTGCCAGCAGCACCGGGACAGGACAGGTTACGCAGTATTTT. Translation: CASSTGTGQVTQYF.

This clonotype showed up just a few times. The chain has TRBV9 and TRBJ1-1; TRBD1 matches 7 bases. Losses at the gene ends were 3 bases for V and 5 bases for J; bases not matched to a gene: 4. CDR1 is SGDLS, CDR2 YYNGEE, per germline. This CDR3 has 13 residues. The CDR3 DNA is TGTGCCAGCAGCGCCGCGGACAGGACTGAAGCTTTCTTT. Its translation is CASSAADRTEAFF.

This clonotype has a handful of counts. The V and J genes are TRBV19 and TRBJ1-6; possibly TRBD1 for D (6 bases). Germline V CDR1 and CDR2: LNHDA, SQIVND (reference sequence). The V gene lost 1 base and the J gene lost 10 bases, with 17 bases spanning the gap. The CDR3 covers 16 residues. CDR3 coding DNA: TGTGCCAGTAGTATAGGGGGGGGGCGCGGAACCTCACCCCTCCACTTT. Amino acids: CASSIGGGRGTSPLHF. Supplemented by reference TRBV19 and TRBJ1-6, the full variable domain reads DGGITQSPKYLFRKEGQNVTLSCEQNLNHDAMYWYRQDPGQGLRLIYYSQIVNDFQKGDIAEGYSVSREKKESFPLTVTSAQKNPTAFYLCASSIGGGRGTSPLHFGNGTRLTVT.

This clonotype was detected many times. The chain couples TRBV7-2 to TRBJ1-5; TRBD1 is a possible D gene (5 bases). Looked up from germline, CDR1 is SGHTA and CDR2 is FQGNSA. This CDR3 contains 14 residues. V was pared by 5 bases and J by 7 bases, with 15 bases between. CDR3 in amino acids: CASSKQVAGQPQHF. The CDR3 DNA sequence: TGTGCCAGCAGCAAACAGGTCGCAGGGCAGCCCCAGCATTTT.

A few counts support this clonotype. The rearrangement links TRBV27 to TRBJ1-2, with D unclear. This CDR3 spans 13 amino acids. From germline, CDR1 is MNHEY and CDR2 SMNVEV (reference sequence). Trimming left V 8 bases short and J 0 bases short, with 10 bases between. The CDR3 sequence is CASAENPNYGYTF. The CDR3 nucleotides read TGTGCCAGCGCGGAAAACCCTAACTATGGCTACACCTTC.

This clonotype has a handful of counts. The CDR3 is CASGEPLAGGDNEQFF. CDR3 DNA: TGTGCTAGTGGGGAACCTCTAGCGGGAGGCGACAATGAGCAGTTCTTC. The chain couples TRBV12-5 to TRBJ2-1, with TRBD2 identical over 11 bases. Germline assignment: CDR1 LGHNT and CDR2 FRNRAP. The CDR3 is 16 amino acids. The trim removed 6 bases at V and 5 bases at J, leaving 9 bases unmatched. The full variable domain, in which reference TRBV12-5 and TRBJ2-1 provide the parts outside the CDR3, is DARVTQTPRHKVTEMGQEVTMRCQPILGHNTVFWYRQTMMQGLELLAYFRNRAPLDDSGMPKDRFSAEMPDATLATLKIQPSEPRDSAVYFCASGEPLAGGDNEQFFGPGTRLTVL.

This chain uses TRBV4-1 with TRBJ2-7; 9 nucleotides agree with TRBD2. V was pared by 1 base and J by 3 bases, with 4 bases of the junction left unmatched. The germline CDR1 and CDR2 sequences are MGHRA and YSYEKL. CDR3 length: 15 residues. The CDR3 DNA is TGCGCCAGCAGCCAAGTCTTAGCGGGAGTCTACGAGCAGTACTTC. It translates to CASSQVLAGVYEQYF.